These 15 T cell receptor beta chains originate from one sample sequenced in a study of Graves' ophthalmopathy and Graves' hyperthyroidism. Amplifying from RNA transcripts, the study obtained TCR beta CDR3 regions. The authors performed first-round RT-PCR with HTBI primers and then a second-round multiplex PCR. One entry per CDR3 protein results from TCRdb running MiXCR on the multiplex PCR reads. The sample carries approximately 700,000 distinct CDR3 sequences, approximately 39% recorded once. Sequences were obtained from peripheral blood. The source of these receptors is an adult man with Graves' ophthalmopathy.

The chain has TRBV27 and TRBJ2-7; weak D call: TRBD2 (6 bases). Germline lookup yields CDR1 MNHEY and CDR2 SMNVEV (reference sequence). CDR3 length: 14 residues. V was shortened by 6 bases and J by 2 bases, with 14 bases between the two germline ends. The CDR3 loop reads CASRVYRETYEQYF. The CDR3 bases are TGTGCCAGCAGAGTATACCGGGAGACCTACGAGCAGTACTTC.

This clonotype was observed a few times. The rearrangement links TRBV20-1 to TRBJ2-7; 10 bases are shared with TRBD1. Germline V lookup: CDR1 DFQATT, CDR2 SNEGSKA (reference sequence). CDR3 length: 14 residues. Trimming at V came to 3 bases and at J to 4 bases, leaving 6 bases not matched to a gene. CDR3 DNA sequence: TGCAGTGCTAGGCTCCGGGACAGGGGTTACGAGCAGTACTTC. As protein: CSARLRDRGYEQYF.

This clonotype showed up many times. The chain recombines TRBV7-2 with TRBJ2-5, with TRBD2 identical over 8 bases. Losses at the gene ends were 3 bases for V and 5 bases for J; bases not matched to a gene: 8. Per germline, CDR1 SGHTA and CDR2 FQGNSA. The CDR3 runs 15 residues. CDR3 bases: TGTGCCAGCAGCTTGAACGGGGGGGCCCGGGAGACCCAGTACTTC. This codes for CASSLNGGARETQYF.

This clonotype showed up many times. V gene TRBV10-3 combines with J gene TRBJ2-5; D unclear. Trimming left V 7 bases short and J 5 bases short, with 14 bases between. The length of the CDR3 is 13 residues. Germline V gene data show CDR1 as ENHRY and CDR2 as SYGVKD. In nucleotides, the CDR3 is TGTGCCATCAATCCCGGCGGTGCGGAGACCCAGTACTTC. Translated: CAINPGGAETQYF.

This clonotype occurred many times. This rearrangement joins TRBV7-9 to TRBJ1-2, with TRBD1 matching over 9 bases. Germline assignment: CDR1 SEHNR and CDR2 FQNEAQ (reference sequence). This CDR3 spans 14 amino acids. After removal of 4 bases from V and 4 bases from J, the junction contained 4 bases not matched to a gene. DNA of the CDR3: TGTGCCAGCAGCTCACAGGGGGCGGGCTATGGCTACACCTTC. This codes for CASSSQGAGYGYTF.

A word on this clonotype: The CDR3 carries no conserved terminal phenylalanine or tryptophan, so it likely arises from a read error. The limits of the CDR3 on the DNA are not certain, so only TCRdb's listed CDR3 is given. V and J are TRBV7-9 and TRBJ2-5. The CDR3 has 9 residues if both end residues are counted. Germline V gives CDR1 SEHNR, CDR2 FQNEAQ (reference sequence). The CDR3 here is CASSLVIAV.

This clonotype is a singleton in its sample. The gene calls are TRBV10-3 and TRBJ2-2; D not certain. Germline V CDR1 and CDR2: ENHRY, SYGVKD. V was clipped by 6 bases and J by 1 base, with 6 bases between them. The CDR3 consists of 13 residues. Written as DNA, the CDR3 is TGTGCCATCAGGGCCTTGAACACCGGGGAGCTGTTTTTT. Protein: CAIRALNTGELFF.

V and J are TRBV25-1 and TRBJ2-2, with TRBD2 matching 14 bases. Looked up from germline, CDR1 is MGHDK and CDR2 is SYGVNS. The CDR3 runs 19 residues. V trimming: 8 bases; J trimming: 0 bases; junction bases outside the gene matches: 11. CDR3 amino acids: CASVRLAGGIRANTGELFF. As DNA, the CDR3 is TGTGCCAGCGTGAGACTAGCGGGGGGGATACGAGCGAACACCGGGGAGCTGTTTTTT.

Comment on this clonotype: An end of the junction differs from the germline gene, which may be a read error. The chain uses TRBV24-1 and TRBJ2-7, with D tentatively TRBD1 (6 bases). CDR3 size: 15 residues. Looked up from germline, CDR1 is KGHDR and CDR2 is SFDVKD. CDR3 nucleotide sequence: TGTGCCAGCAGTTCCCACAGGGCCACGGGATACGAGCAGTACTTC. Protein product: CASSSHRATGYEQYF.

This clonotype was seen at least ten times. The rearrangement uses TRBV7-6 and TRBJ2-2, with TRBD1 matching over 7 bases. Germline CDR1 reads SGHVS; CDR2 reads FNYEAQ. This CDR3 comprises 15 residues. V was pared by 3 bases and J by 2 bases, with 3 bases of the junction left unmatched. The CDR3 spells CASSFGTVNTGELFF. The CDR3 bases are TGTGCCAGCAGCTTTGGGACAGTAAACACCGGGGAGCTGTTTTTT.

This clonotype was seen only a few times. The chain couples TRBV9 to TRBJ2-3; 7 bases map to TRBD2. This CDR3 has 15 residues. Per germline, CDR1 SGDLS and CDR2 YYNGEE. Germline trimming cut 1 base from V and 0 bases from J; bases unmatched to any gene: 2. CDR3 loop: CASSVSGVSTDTQYF. CDR3 coding DNA: TGTGCCAGCAGCGTAAGCGGGGTTAGCACAGATACGCAGTATTTT.

In its sample, this clonotype was seen a few times. The V and J genes are TRBV4-3 and TRBJ1-3, with a possible D match to TRBD1 (6 bases). Per germline, CDR1 LGHNA and CDR2 YSLEER. The V gene lost 4 bases and the J gene lost 0 bases, with 16 bases spanning the gap. The CDR3 extends over 17 amino acids. The CDR3 DNA sequence: TGCGCCAGCAGCCGCTCGACAGGTGATGCCTCTGGAAACACCATATATTTT. Amino acid sequence: CASSRSTGDASGNTIYF.

A word on this clonotype: One base away lies a much larger clone, so this may be a sequencing read error. The genes are TRBV7-2 and TRBJ2-2; 9 bases are shared with TRBD1. Germline loops: CDR1 SGHTA, CDR2 FQGNSA. The J segment lost 7 bases and the V segment lost 5 bases, leaving 5 bases of the junction unmatched. The CDR3 has 14 amino acids. CDR3 sequence reads: CASSRGQGSGELFF. DNA of the CDR3: TGTGCCAGCAGCCGGGGACAGGGTAGCGGGGAGCTGTTTTTT. Drawing the rest from reference TRBV7-2 and TRBJ2-2, the complete variable domain is GAGVSQSPSNKVTEKGKDVELRCDPISGHTALYWYRQSLGQGLEFLIYFQGNSAPDKSGLPSDRFSAERTGGSVSTLTIQRTQQEDSAVYLCASSRGQGSGELFFGEGSRLTVL.

This chain joins TRBV5-1 and TRBJ1-1; possible D gene TRBD1, 5 bases. Germline V gene lookup returns CDR1 SGHRS and CDR2 YFSETQ. Trimming took off 1 base at V and 0 bases at J, with 16 bases between the two ends. The CDR3 totals 17 residues. CDR3 loop: CASSLKVRAGMNTEAFF. The CDR3 nucleotides are TGCGCCAGCAGCTTGAAAGTGAGAGCAGGGATGAACACTGAAGCTTTCTTT.

The chain is built from TRBV4-2 and TRBJ2-7, with D unclear. Trimming removed 0 bases at V and 4 bases at J, with 16 bases between. Germline lookup yields CDR1 LGHNA and CDR2 YNFKEQ. CDR3 length: 16 residues. CDR3 sequence reads: CASSQDLQRSTYEQYF. DNA of the CDR3: TGTGCCAGCAGCCAAGATTTACAGCGATCAACTTACGAGCAGTACTTC.